The T cell receptor beta chain under discussion was sequenced for a study of post-analysis software for immune sequencing data. On this clonotype itself: Its specificity is not known.

Unmatched junction bases numbered 11, after V lost 5 bases and J lost 5 bases. This CDR3 spans 15 amino acids. Study-wide results and limits: Relative to controls, patients had five TRBV segments at higher frequency, with TRBV5-6, TRBV5-1 and TRBV20-1 among these. Relative to controls, patients with multiple sclerosis showed significantly lower normalized Chao1 diversity. Under the F measure, samples that were prepared in one batch clustered strongly together.

TCR beta cDNA libraries included unique molecular identifiers. The authors obtained approximately 540,000 cDNA molecules from roughly 1 to 10 million T cells. TCRdb analysed the PCR reads with MiXCR anew, one entry per CDR3 protein. This sample has hundreds of thousands of distinct CDR3 sequences, with approximately 59% found just once. V and J are TRBV12-3 or TRBV12-4 and TRBJ2-5, with 7 positions matching TRBD1. Sequenced material: blood. The clonotype was recovered from a girl aged 2 to 10 with multiple sclerosis. CDR3 residues: CASSGTGQQHETQYF. CDR3 sequence (DNA): TGTGCCAGCAGTGGCACGGGACAGCAACACGAGACCCAGTACTTC.